The 9 T cell receptor beta chains below all came from one sample that was sequenced in a study of blood T cell repertoires in COVID-19. The table came from immunoSEQ multiplex PCR; TCRdb's copy has only in-frame clones and leaves some out. The sample has fewer than 60,000 clones, under 90% seen once. Specimen: peripheral blood. Receptor source: a man aged 55 to 70 with acute or convalescent COVID-19.

The J gene is TRBJ1-6, the V gene TRBV28; no firm D call. Germline assignment: CDR1 MDHEN and CDR2 SYDVKM. V was cut by 7 bases and J by 10 bases, with 14 bases left in between. The CDR3 runs 13 residues. This chain's CDR3 is CASNTGIYSPLHF. For the CDR3, the DNA is TGTGCCAGCAACACCGGGATCTACTCACCCCTCCACTTT.

The chain carries TRBV9 and TRBJ2-2; a possible D gene is TRBD2 (5 bases). The CDR3 is made up of 13 amino acids. Deletions cut 6 bases from V and 4 bases from J, with 10 bases between. Germline loops: CDR1 SGDLS, CDR2 YYNGEE. The CDR3 loop is CASTRGLTGELFF. The DNA of the CDR3 is TGTGCCAGCACTCGGGGTCTCACCGGGGAGCTGTTTTTT.

In its sample, this clone was seen once. The chain couples TRBV4-3 to TRBJ2-7; 10 bases map to TRBD2. The trim removed 6 bases at V and 7 bases at J, leaving 12 bases unmatched. The CDR3 has 15 amino acids. The germline V gene has CDR1 LGHNA and CDR2 YSLEER. The CDR3 nucleotides are TGCGCCAGCAGTCTAGAAAGGGCTAGCGGGGGTGAGCAGTACTTC. The encoded protein is CASSLERASGGEQYF.

The chain is built from TRBV19 and TRBJ2-1; no firm D call. The V gene's germline CDR1 is LNHDA and CDR2 SQIVND (reference sequence). Trimming cost V 1 base and J 0 bases, with 10 bases left between them. The CDR3 covers 16 residues. This chain's CDR3 is CASSIGGWSSYNEQFF. The CDR3 DNA reads TGTGCCAGTAGTATAGGAGGATGGAGCTCCTACAATGAGCAGTTCTTC.

V usage is TRBV29-1 and J usage is TRBJ2-3, with unresolved D. Trimming shortened V by 7 bases and J by 0 bases, and 14 bases separated the two germline ends. This CDR3 contains 14 residues. The germline gives CDR1 SQVTM, CDR2 ANQGSEA. CDR3 DNA: TGCAGCGGAATGACATCTACTAGCACAGATACGCAGTATTTT. Translation: CSGMTSTSTDTQYF.

This chain joins TRBV3-1 (or the pseudogene TRBV3-2) and TRBJ1-6; D unclear. The CDR3 consists of 13 residues. V dropped 4 bases and J dropped 7 bases, with 8 bases sitting between them. Germline values: CDR1 LGHDT, CDR2 YNNKEL (reference sequence). CDR3: CASSLRENSPLHF. Written as DNA, the CDR3 is TGTGCCAGCAGCCTTCGGGAGAATTCACCCCTCCACTTT.

This clone was recorded a few times. The chain is built from TRBV9 and TRBJ2-1, with TRBD2 matching over 12 bases. This CDR3 has 16 amino acids. CDR1 SGDLS and CDR2 YYNGEE come from the germline V gene. Trimming cost V 0 bases and J 4 bases; bases outside gene matches: 2. CDR3 sequence (DNA): TGTGCCAGCAGCGTAGTAGGACTAGCGGGGTACAATGAGCAGTTCTTC. The encoded protein is CASSVVGLAGYNEQFF.

This chain uses TRBV9 with TRBJ2-7; 9 bases fit TRBD1. The J segment lost 4 bases and the V segment lost 0 bases, leaving 5 bases of the junction unmatched. This CDR3 comprises 15 residues. The germline gives CDR1 SGDLS, CDR2 YYNGEE. The CDR3 DNA is TGTGCCAGCAGCGTAGGCGGGACAGGGTCTTACGAGCAGTACTTC. Protein product: CASSVGGTGSYEQYF. Complete variable domain (other parts from reference TRBV9 and TRBJ2-7): DSGVTQTPKHLITATGQRVTLRCSPRSGDLSVYWYQQSLDQGLQFLIQYYNGEERAKGNILERFSAQQFPDLHSELNLSSLELGDSALYFCASSVGGTGSYEQYFGPGTRLTVT.

Only one count was recorded for this clone. The V and J genes are TRBV5-1 and TRBJ1-1; weak D call: TRBD1 (6 bases). In germline, CDR1 is SGHRS, CDR2 YFSETQ. V lost 4 bases, J lost 0 bases, and 13 bases lay in between. This CDR3 contains 15 residues. Here the CDR3 reads CASSRTVLMNTEAFF. The CDR3 nucleotides read TGCGCCAGCAGCAGGACAGTCCTAATGAACACTGAAGCTTTCTTT.